Sequencing of this T cell receptor beta chain was carried out in a study of OX40 agonist ivuxolimab in advanced cancers. Study information: A diagnosis of hepatocellular carcinoma, melanoma, renal cell or head and neck cancer was present in dose-escalation patients. Three patients got partial responses; one had hepatocellular carcinoma and two had cutaneous melanoma.

Looked up from germline, CDR1 is MRHNA and CDR2 is SNTAGT. After removal of 5 bases from V and 4 bases from J, the junction contained 5 bases not matched to a gene. The CDR3 is made up of 15 amino acids. Study-wide results and caveats: Normalized T-cell clonal expansion was also low in a subset of nonresponders. Circulating CD4+ and CD8+ T cells showed clonal expansion by week 6 at 0.1 to 3.0 mg/kg.

In regard to this clone: Its antigen remains unknown.

Using immunoSEQ multiplex PCR, the repertoire was profiled, and TCRdb retains in-frame clones only, with some absent. Of 45,000 to 70,000 clones listed, 70% to 90% are singletons. Sample: CD4+ or CD8+ T cells sorted from blood, taken in a trial of the OX40 agonist ivuxolimab. The receptor was isolated from an adult with an advanced solid tumor such as melanoma, head and neck, liver or kidney cancer. The chain has TRBV6-4 and TRBJ2-1, with 10 bases fitting TRBD2. CDR3 loop: CASSIAGGRYNEQFF. The DNA of the CDR3 is TGTGCCAGCAGTATAGCGGGGGGCAGATACAATGAGCAGTTCTTC.